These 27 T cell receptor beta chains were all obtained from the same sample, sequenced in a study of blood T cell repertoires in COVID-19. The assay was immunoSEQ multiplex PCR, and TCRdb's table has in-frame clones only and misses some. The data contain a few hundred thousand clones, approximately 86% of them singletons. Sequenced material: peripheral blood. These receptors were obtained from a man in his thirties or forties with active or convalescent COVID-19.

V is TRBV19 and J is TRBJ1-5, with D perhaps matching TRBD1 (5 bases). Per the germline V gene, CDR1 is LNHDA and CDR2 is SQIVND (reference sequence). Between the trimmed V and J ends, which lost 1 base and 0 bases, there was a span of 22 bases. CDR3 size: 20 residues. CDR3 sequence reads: CASSIGGPYSVSYSNQPQHF. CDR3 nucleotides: TGTGCCAGTAGTATAGGGGGCCCGTACTCTGTCTCCTATAGCAATCAGCCCCAGCATTTT.

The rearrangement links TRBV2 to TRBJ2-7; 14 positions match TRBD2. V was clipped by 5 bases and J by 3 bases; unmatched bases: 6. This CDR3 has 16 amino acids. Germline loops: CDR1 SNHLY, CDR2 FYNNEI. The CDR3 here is CASSRTSGGSFYEQYF. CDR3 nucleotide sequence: TGTGCCAGCAGTCGGACTAGCGGGGGGTCTTTCTACGAGCAGTACTTC.

CDR3 residues: CASSETLSGGYTF. As DNA, the CDR3 is TGTGCCAGCAGTGAAACTCTCTCCGGTGGCTACACCTTC. The chain uses TRBV2 and TRBJ1-2; the D is unclear. The CDR3 sequence is 13 residues long. The germline CDR1 and CDR2 sequences are SNHLY and FYNNEI. The V gene lost 2 bases and the J gene lost 7 bases, with 11 bases spanning the gap.

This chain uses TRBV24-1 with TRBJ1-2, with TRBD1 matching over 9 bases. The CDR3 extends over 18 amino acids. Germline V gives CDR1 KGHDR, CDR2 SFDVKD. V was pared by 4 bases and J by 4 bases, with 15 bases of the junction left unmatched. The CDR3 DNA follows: TGTGCCACCAGTGAAAAAGGGGACAGGGCTAGCCCCCTCTATGGCTACACCTTC. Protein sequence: CATSEKGDRASPLYGYTF.

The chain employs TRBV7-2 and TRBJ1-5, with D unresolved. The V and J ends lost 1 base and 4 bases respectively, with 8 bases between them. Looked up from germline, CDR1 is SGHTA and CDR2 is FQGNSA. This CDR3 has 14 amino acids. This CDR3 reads CASSLGIGNQPQHF. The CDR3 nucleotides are TGTGCCAGCAGCTTAGGTATCGGTAATCAGCCCCAGCATTTT.

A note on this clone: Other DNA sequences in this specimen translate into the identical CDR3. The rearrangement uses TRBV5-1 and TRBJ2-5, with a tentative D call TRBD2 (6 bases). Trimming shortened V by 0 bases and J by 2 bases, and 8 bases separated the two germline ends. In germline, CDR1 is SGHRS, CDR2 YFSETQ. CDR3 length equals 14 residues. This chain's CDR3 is CASSLAGGQETQYF. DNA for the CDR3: TGCGCCAGCAGCTTGGCCGGGGGACAAGAGACCCAGTACTTC.

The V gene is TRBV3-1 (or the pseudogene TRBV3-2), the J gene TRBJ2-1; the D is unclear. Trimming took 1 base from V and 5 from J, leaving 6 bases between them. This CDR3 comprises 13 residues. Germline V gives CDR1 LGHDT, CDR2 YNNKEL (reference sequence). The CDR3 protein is CASSQVENNEQFF. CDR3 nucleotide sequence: TGTGCCAGCAGCCAAGTGGAGAACAATGAGCAGTTCTTC.

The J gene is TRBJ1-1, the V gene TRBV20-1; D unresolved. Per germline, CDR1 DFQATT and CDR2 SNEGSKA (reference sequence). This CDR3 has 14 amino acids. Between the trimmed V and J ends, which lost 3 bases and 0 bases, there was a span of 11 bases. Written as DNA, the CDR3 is TGCAGTGCTAGTGATTTCGACATGAACACTGAAGCTTTCTTT. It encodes CSASDFDMNTEAFF.

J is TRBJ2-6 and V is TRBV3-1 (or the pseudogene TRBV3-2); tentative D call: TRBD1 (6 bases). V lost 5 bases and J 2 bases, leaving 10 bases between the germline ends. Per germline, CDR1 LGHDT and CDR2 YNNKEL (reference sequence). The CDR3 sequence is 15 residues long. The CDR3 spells CASSSDRTGANVLTF. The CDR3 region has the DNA TGTGCCAGCAGCTCAGACAGGACTGGGGCCAACGTCCTGACTTTC.

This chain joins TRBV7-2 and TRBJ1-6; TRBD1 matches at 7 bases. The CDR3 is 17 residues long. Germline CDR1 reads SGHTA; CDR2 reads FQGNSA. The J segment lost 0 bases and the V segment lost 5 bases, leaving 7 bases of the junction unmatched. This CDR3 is CASSLRQGSSYNSPLHF. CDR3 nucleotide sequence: TGTGCCAGCAGCCTCAGACAGGGTAGCTCCTATAATTCACCCCTCCACTTT.

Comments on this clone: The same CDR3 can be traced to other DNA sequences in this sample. The CDR3 sequence: CASSYRGSGSPLHF. DNA of the CDR3: TGTGCCAGCAGTTACAGGGGTTCTGGATCACCCCTCCACTTT. The rearrangement joins TRBV6-5 to TRBJ1-6, with D possibly matching TRBD1 (5 bases). V was trimmed by 2 bases and J by 10 bases, leaving 12 bases between them. CDR1 is MNHEY and CDR2 is SVGAGI in the germline V gene. The CDR3 extends over 14 amino acids.

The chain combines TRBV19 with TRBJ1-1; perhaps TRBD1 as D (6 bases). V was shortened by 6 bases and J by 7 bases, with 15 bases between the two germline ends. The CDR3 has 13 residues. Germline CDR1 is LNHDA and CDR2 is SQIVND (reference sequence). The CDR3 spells CASSTLTGGEAFF. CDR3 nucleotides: TGTGCCAGTAGCACGTTGACAGGCGGTGAAGCTTTCTTT. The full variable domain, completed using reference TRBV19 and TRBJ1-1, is DGGITQSPKYLFRKEGQNVTLSCEQNLNHDAMYWYRQDPGQGLRLIYYSQIVNDFQKGDIAEGYSVSREKKESFPLTVTSAQKNPTAFYLCASSTLTGGEAFFGQGTRLTVV.

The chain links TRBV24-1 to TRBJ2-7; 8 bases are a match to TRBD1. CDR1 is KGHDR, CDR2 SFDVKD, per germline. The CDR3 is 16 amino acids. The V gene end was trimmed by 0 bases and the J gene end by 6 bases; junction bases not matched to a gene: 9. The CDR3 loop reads CATSDLVCQGAGEQYF. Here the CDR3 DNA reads TGTGCCACCAGTGATTTGGTTTGTCAGGGGGCGGGCGAGCAGTACTTC.

DNA for the CDR3: TGTGCCAGCAGCTCACAGCCAGGACTAGCCTCGGAGACCCAGTACTTC. Translated, it gives CASSSQPGLASETQYF. The chain links TRBV7-9 to TRBJ2-5, with TRBD2 matching over 8 bases. The CDR3 sequence is 16 residues long. Germline lookup yields CDR1 SEHNR and CDR2 FQNEAQ (reference sequence). J lost 5 bases, V lost 4 bases, and 12 bases had no gene match.

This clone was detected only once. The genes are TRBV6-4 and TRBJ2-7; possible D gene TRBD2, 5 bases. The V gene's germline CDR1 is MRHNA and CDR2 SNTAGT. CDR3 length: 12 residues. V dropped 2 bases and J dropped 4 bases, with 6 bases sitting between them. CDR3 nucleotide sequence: TGTGCCAGCAGTGACAGGACTTACGAGCAGTACTTC. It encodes CASSDRTYEQYF.

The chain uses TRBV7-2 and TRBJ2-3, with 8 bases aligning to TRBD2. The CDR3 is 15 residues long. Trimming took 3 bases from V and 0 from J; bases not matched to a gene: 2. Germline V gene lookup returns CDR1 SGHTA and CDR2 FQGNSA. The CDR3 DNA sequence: TGTGCCAGCAGCTTTGGCGGGGGGAGCACAGATACGCAGTATTTT. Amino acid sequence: CASSFGGGSTDTQYF.

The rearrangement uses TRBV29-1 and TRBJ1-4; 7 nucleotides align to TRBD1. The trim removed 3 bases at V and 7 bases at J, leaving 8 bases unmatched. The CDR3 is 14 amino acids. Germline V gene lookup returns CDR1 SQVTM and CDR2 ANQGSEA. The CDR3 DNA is TGCAGCGTTGAGTTACGACAGGGAGGTGAAAAACTGTTTTTT. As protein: CSVELRQGGEKLFF.

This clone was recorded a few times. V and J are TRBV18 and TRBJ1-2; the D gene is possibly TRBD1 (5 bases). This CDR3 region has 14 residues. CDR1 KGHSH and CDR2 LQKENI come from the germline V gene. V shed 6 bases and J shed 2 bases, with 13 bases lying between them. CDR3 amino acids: CASSAFRGNYGYTF. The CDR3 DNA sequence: TGTGCCAGCTCCGCTTTTAGGGGAAACTATGGCTACACCTTC.

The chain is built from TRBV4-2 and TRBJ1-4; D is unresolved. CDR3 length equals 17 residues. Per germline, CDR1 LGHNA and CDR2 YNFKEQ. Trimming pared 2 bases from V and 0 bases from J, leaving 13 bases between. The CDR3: CASSQPDTVATNEKLFF. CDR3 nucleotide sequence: TGTGCCAGCAGCCAACCAGACACGGTTGCAACTAATGAAAAACTGTTTTTT.

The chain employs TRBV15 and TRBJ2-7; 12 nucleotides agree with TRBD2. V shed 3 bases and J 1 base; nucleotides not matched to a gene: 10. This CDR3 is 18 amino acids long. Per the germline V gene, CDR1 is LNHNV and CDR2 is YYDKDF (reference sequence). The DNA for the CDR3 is TGTGCCACCAGCAGGAAGACTAGCGGGGGTCCACTTTCCTACGAGCAGTACTTC. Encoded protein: CATSRKTSGGPLSYEQYF.

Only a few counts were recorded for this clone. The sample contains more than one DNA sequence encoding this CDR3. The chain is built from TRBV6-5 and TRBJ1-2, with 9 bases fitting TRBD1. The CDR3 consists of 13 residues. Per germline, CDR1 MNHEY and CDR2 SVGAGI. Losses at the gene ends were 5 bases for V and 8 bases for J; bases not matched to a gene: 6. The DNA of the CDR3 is TGTGCCAGCAGTCCGGGACAGGGAGGCGGCTACACCTTC. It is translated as CASSPGQGGGYTF.

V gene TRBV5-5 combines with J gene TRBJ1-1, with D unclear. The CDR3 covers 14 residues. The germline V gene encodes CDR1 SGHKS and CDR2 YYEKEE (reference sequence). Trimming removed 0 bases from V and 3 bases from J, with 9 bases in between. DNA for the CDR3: TGTGCCAGCAGCTTGGGGATGGCGGACACTGAAGCTTTCTTT. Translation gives CASSLGMADTEAFF.

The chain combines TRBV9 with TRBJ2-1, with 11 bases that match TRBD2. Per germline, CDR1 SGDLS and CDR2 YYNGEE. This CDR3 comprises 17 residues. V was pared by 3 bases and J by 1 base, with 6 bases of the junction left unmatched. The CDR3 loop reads CASSALAGGPSYNEQFF. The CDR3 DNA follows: TGTGCCAGCAGCGCCTTAGCGGGGGGGCCTTCCTACAATGAGCAGTTCTTC.

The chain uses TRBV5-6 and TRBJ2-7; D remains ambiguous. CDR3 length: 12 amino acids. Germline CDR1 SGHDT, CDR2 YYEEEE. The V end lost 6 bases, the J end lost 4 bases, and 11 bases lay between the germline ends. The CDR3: CASTRSPYEQYF. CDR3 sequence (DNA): TGTGCCAGCACCCGAAGCCCATACGAGCAGTACTTC.

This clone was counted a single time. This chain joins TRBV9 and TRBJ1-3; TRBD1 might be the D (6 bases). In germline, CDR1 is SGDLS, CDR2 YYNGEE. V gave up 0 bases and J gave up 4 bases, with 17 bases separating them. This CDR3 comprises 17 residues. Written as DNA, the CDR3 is TGTGCCAGCAGCGTAGCATCCACAGGGATTATCGGAAACACCATATATTTT. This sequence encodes CASSVASTGIIGNTIYF.

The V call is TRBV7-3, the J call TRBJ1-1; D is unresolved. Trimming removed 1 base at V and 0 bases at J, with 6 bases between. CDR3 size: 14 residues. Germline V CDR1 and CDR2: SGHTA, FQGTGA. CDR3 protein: CASSLSQMNTEAFF. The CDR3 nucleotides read TGTGCCAGCAGCTTAAGTCAGATGAACACTGAAGCTTTCTTT.

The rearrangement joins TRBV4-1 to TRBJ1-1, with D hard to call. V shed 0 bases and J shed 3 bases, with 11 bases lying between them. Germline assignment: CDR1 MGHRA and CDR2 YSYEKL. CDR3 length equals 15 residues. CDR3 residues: CASSQDTGADTEAFF. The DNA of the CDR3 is TGCGCCAGCAGCCAAGACACGGGAGCGGACACTGAAGCTTTCTTT.